Reported below is one T cell receptor (beta chain). By its share of the sample, this clone is hyperexpanded (1% or more). The target of this receptor is not known. No base quality values were provided; no much bigger clone lies one nucleotide off. The data were taken from a study of CD8 T cell repertoires and HIV-1 epitope variants (dated by TCRdb to between 2020 and 2021). Broadly, across the study: In separate culture wells, T cells were stimulated with each of twenty-five peptides that represented autologous and known Gag and Nef epitope variants. The control conditions were a CMV, EBV and flu peptide pool, the Ebola AY9 epitope as a negative control, and a well with no peptide. The epitopes tested were three Gag epitope families plus Nef HW9 and YT9. T cells were enriched with the EasySep Human T Cell Enrichment Kit and co-cultured with equal numbers of autologous T cell-negative cells as antigen-presenting cells. Cultures were maintained for approximately 9 days in IMDM with gentamicin, and half-media changes adding IL-2, IL-7 and IL-15 were performed on days 3 and 7. An aliquot of 1M T cells was saved as an uncultured baseline condition, separate from the roughly 83 T cell cultures. A total of more than 70 T cell cultures were run, with each culture condition done in triplicate except for one peptide, which was done in duplicate. General study outcomes and caveats: The assay could identify only TCR beta chains and pointed to proliferation in response to antigen, not to T cell function or cytokine profile. The study identified about 10 antigen-specific TCR beta clonotypes, more than five of which appeared to be cross-reactive for autologous or known escape epitope variants. About 5 clonotypes recognized the Nef KF9 family and one clonotype recognized the HW9 family, while no responses to the TAALDMSHF plasma variant were seen.

The EasySep Human CD8+ T Cell Enrichment Kit was used on day 10 to isolate CD8+ T cells from every culture. Sequencing of TCR beta CDR3 regions was performed at survey depth on the immunoSEQ platform. The QIAamp DNA micro kit was used to extract genomic DNA from every cultured and uncultured CD8+ T cell population. Regarding the original processing steps: Any sample with under 5,000 productive reads was excluded, and this exclusion removed about 7% of the 75 cultures stimulated with HIV peptides. A MANAFEST web app trimmed sequences to CDR3 and removed nonproductive sequences, CDR3s under 5 amino acids, and those not starting C or ending F/W. Antigen-specific clonotypes had to expand in at least 2 of 3 replicates versus no-peptide control at FDR 0.01, only within one epitope family. In addition, a specific clonotype needed a frequency at least fivefold higher than in wells stimulated with peptides from other epitope families. What TCRdb holds here is the immuneACCESS table cut down to in-frame rearrangements. Part of the clones is not present; checked against another copy, under half of the missing clones reflect an unresolved V gene, and the others are unexplained. The DNA was the basis for D and trimming; V, J and clone size are from that table. The sample records roughly 1,200 clones, over 65% of which are singletons. Clones ranked in the top ten supply around 45% of the sample.

Trimming costs V 0 bases and J 0 bases, and their ends lie 21 bases apart. Based on the germline V gene, the CDR1 and CDR2 sequences are LGHNA and YSLEER. From cysteine to phenylalanine, the CDR3 is 19 amino acids long. The sequence is cut down to CDR3 DNA, 57 bases in frame from base 1. Here the chain combines TRBV4-3 and TRBJ2-7; a weak D assignment points to TRBD2 (6 bases agree). This receptor was identified in a male donor with HIV. Sequencing was carried out using cultured CD8+ T cells derived from PBMCs. The nucleotides are TGCGCCAGCAGCCAAGAGCCGGGAGCGGGCGCCCTGAGCTCCTACGAGCAGTACTTC. This yields the protein CASSQEPGAGALSSYEQYF.